The source of this TCR beta chain is a study of cytomegalovirus exposure and HLA in healthy donors. As for the study in general: It was reported in a later analysis that the same platform had been used for the 120 validation repertoires as for the 550 to 700 first-cohort repertoires.

Regarding this clone: Its target is not known.

The data were produced by immunoSEQ multiplex PCR, yet TCRdb's version contains in-frame clones alone and is incomplete. The table records approximately 180,000 clones, roughly 89% of them present only once. V lost 9 bases and J lost 4, with 12 bases in between. The CDR3 consists of 12 residues. The germline gives CDR1 SNHLY, CDR2 FYNNEI. Study-wide results and limits: That first-cohort TCR clusters tended to co-occur in the 100 to 150 validation repertoires was found in a later analysis. Per published reports, the classifier diagnosed cytomegalovirus status with high specificity and sensitivity. Cytomegalovirus association was assigned to more than 150 TCR beta chains.

The rearrangement links TRBV2 to TRBJ1-2, with D unclear. The receptor was derived from a woman younger than 45 in good health and CMV-seronegative. The specimen sequenced was PBMCs. CDR3 nucleotides: TGTGCCAGTCGGGGTCTCGGCTATGGCTACACCTTC. This translates into CASRGLGYGYTF. The full variable domain, in which reference TRBV2 and TRBJ1-2 provide the parts outside the CDR3, is EPEVTQTPSHQVTQMGQEVILRCVPISNHLYFYWYRQILGQKVEFLVSFYNNEISEKSEIFDDQFSVERPDGSNFTLKIRSTKLEDSAMYFCASRGLGYGYTFGSGTRLTVV.